This is a list of T cell receptor beta chains from one sample in a study of blood T cell repertoires in COVID-19. The protocol was immunoSEQ multiplex PCR, while the TCRdb copy is restricted to in-frame clones and leaves out a portion. Of about 180,000 clones in the sample, 84% were seen once. The sequenced sample consisted of PBMCs or T cells enriched from blood (not recorded which). These receptors were taken from a man aged 45-65 years who had recovered from COVID-19. The CDR3 runs from the conserved cysteine through the conserved F or W. The D gene is left open where the match is weak. Clone size is shown for a subset of rows, as once, few, many or a class of expanded clone.

>TRBV15|-|TRBJ2-1|once
CATSRGQTTYNEQFF
TGTGCCACCAGCAGAGGACAGACGACCTACAATGAGCAGTTCTTC
>TRBV5-5|TRBD1|TRBJ2-6|once
CASSTRTGDASGANVLTF
TGTGCCAGCAGCACTAGGACAGGGGATGCGTCTGGGGCCAACGTCCTGACTTTC
>TRBV28|-|TRBJ2-7|-
CASSSQEGVGYEQYF
TGTGCCAGCAGTTCCCAGGAGGGTGTAGGATACGAGCAGTACTTC
>TRBV11-1|TRBD2|TRBJ2-5|-
CASSPISGAQETQYF
TGTGCCAGCAGCCCTATTAGCGGGGCACAAGAGACCCAGTACTTC
>TRBV27|-|TRBJ1-1|-
CASSLAGDSEAFF
TGTGCCAGCAGCCTTGCAGGGGATTCTGAAGCTTTCTTT
>TRBV29-1|TRBD1|TRBJ2-7|-
CSVAGTGSYEQYF
TGCAGCGTGGCCGGGACAGGGTCCTACGAGCAGTACTTC
>TRBV4-1|-|TRBJ1-2|-
CASSQGSSLTNYGYTF
TGCGCCAGCAGCCAAGGATCGAGCCTGACTAACTATGGCTACACCTTC
>TRBV5-1|TRBD2|TRBJ2-3|-
CASTQNAVRGGSDTQYF
TGCGCCAGCACCCAGAACGCGGTCCGGGGGGGCAGCGATACGCAGTATTTT
>TRBV3-1/TRBV3-2|-|TRBJ1-2|-
CASSPAGSGYTF
TGTGCCAGCAGCCCAGCAGGAAGTGGCTACACCTTC
>TRBV7-9|-|TRBJ1-1|-
CASSLPSTEAFF
TGTGCCAGCAGCTTACCGAGCACTGAAGCTTTCTTT
>TRBV18|-|TRBJ2-7|-
CASSPAGGSYEQYF
TGTGCCAGCTCACCAGCAGGGGGGTCCTACGAGCAGTACTTC
>TRBV5-1|TRBD1|TRBJ1-6|-
CASRRQGVSSPLHF
TGCGCCAGCAGAAGACAGGGTGTCTCTTCACCCCTCCACTTT
>TRBV7-8|-|TRBJ2-7|-
CASSQFWEGGSYEQYF
TGTGCCAGCAGCCAATTCTGGGAGGGGGGTTCCTACGAGCAGTACTTC
>TRBV7-6|TRBD1|TRBJ1-1|-
CASSPQGAAHTEAFF
TGTGCCAGCAGCCCCCAGGGGGCGGCTCACACTGAAGCTTTCTTT
>TRBV6-5|-|TRBJ1-1|few
CATLGFGDTEAFF
TGTGCCACCCTCGGGTTCGGGGACACTGAAGCTTTCTTT
>TRBV10-3|TRBD2|TRBJ2-1|-
CAIGRGGIENEQFF
TGTGCCATCGGTCGGGGGGGCATCGAAAATGAGCAGTTCTTC
>TRBV6-1|-|TRBJ1-1|-
CASSERLGLNEAFF
TGTGCCAGCAGTGAACGGCTGGGGCTTAATGAAGCTTTCTTT
>TRBV20-1|-|TRBJ1-2|-
CSAGARWGYTF
TGCAGTGCTGGTGCCAGGTGGGGCTACACCTTC
>TRBV5-1|-|TRBJ1-1|-
CASSLPRPAGTEAFF
TGCGCCAGCAGCTTACCTAGACCCGCCGGGACTGAAGCTTTCTTT
>TRBV5-4|TRBD2|TRBJ2-2|once
CASSAGGSVPTGELFF
TGTGCCAGCAGCGCGGGGGGCAGCGTACCCACCGGGGAGCTGTTTTTT
>TRBV6-5|-|TRBJ1-5|-
CASSADRYSNQPQHF
TGTGCCAGCAGCGCCGACAGATATAGCAATCAGCCCCAGCATTTT
>TRBV19|TRBD1|TRBJ1-1|once
CASSDDRGGNTEAFF
TGTGCCAGTAGCGATGACAGGGGCGGGAACACTGAAGCTTTCTTT
>TRBV5-1|TRBD1|TRBJ2-3|-
CASSLGGGAGTDTQYF
TGCGCCAGCAGCTTGGGAGGGGGCGCCGGCACAGATACGCAGTATTTT
>TRBV23-1|TRBD1|TRBJ2-2|-
CASSSDRGATGELFF
TGCGCCAGCAGTTCCGACAGGGGGGCCACCGGGGAGCTGTTTTTT
>TRBV19|-|TRBJ2-1|-
CASSPNYNEQFF
TGTGCCAGTAGTCCAAATTACAATGAGCAGTTCTTC
>TRBV7-6|-|TRBJ1-5|-
CASSELQGSNQPQHF
TGTGCCAGCAGCGAACTACAGGGAAGCAATCAGCCCCAGCATTTT
>TRBV3-1/TRBV3-2|TRBD1|TRBJ1-5|-
CASSPGGIGNQPQHF
TGTGCCAGCAGTCCAGGGGGTATCGGCAATCAGCCCCAGCATTTT
>TRBV5-1|TRBD1|TRBJ1-5|-
CASSLEPTGVNQPQHF
TGCGCCAGCAGCTTGGAGCCGACAGGGGTCAATCAGCCCCAGCATTTT
>TRBV5-1|TRBD1|TRBJ2-2|-
CASSLPTGTGGELFF
TGCGCCAGCAGCTTGCCCACCGGGACAGGGGGGGAGCTGTTTTTT
>TRBV7-3|TRBD2|TRBJ2-2|-
CASSAPGQRGNTGELFF
TGTGCCAGCAGCGCCCCGGGCCAGCGGGGAAACACCGGGGAGCTGTTTTTT
>TRBV12-3/TRBV12-4|-|TRBJ2-1|-
CASSLTAYNEQFF
TGTGCCAGCAGTTTAACAGCCTACAATGAGCAGTTCTTC
>TRBV24-1|TRBD1|TRBJ1-2|-
CATSDSGTGTEIYGYTF
TGTGCCACCAGTGATTCCGGGACAGGAACAGAGATCTATGGCTACACCTTC
>TRBV9|TRBD1|TRBJ1-3|-
CASSARDRGAGNTIYF
TGTGCCAGCAGCGCCCGGGACAGGGGTGCTGGAAACACCATATATTTT
>TRBV3-1/TRBV3-2|TRBD1|TRBJ2-2|few
CASSQVSQGAGELFF
TGTGCCAGCAGCCAAGTATCCCAGGGGGCCGGGGAGCTGTTTTTT
>TRBV5-1|-|TRBJ1-2|-
CASSQGSANYGYTF
TGCGCCAGCAGCCAGGGATCCGCTAACTATGGCTACACCTTC
>TRBV5-1|TRBD1|TRBJ1-2|-
CASSTGQGAYGYTF
TGCGCCAGCAGCACCGGACAGGGGGCTTATGGCTACACCTTC
>TRBV5-5|-|TRBJ2-6|-
CASKGAQFSGANVLTF
TGTGCCAGCAAAGGGGCCCAATTCTCTGGGGCCAACGTCCTGACTTTC
>TRBV5-1|TRBD1|TRBJ1-1|-
CASSLWGQGNTEAFF
TGCGCCAGCAGCTTGTGGGGACAGGGAAACACTGAAGCTTTCTTT
>TRBV6-5|-|TRBJ1-2|-
CASSPRSYYGYTF
TGTGCCAGCAGCCCCAGATCATACTATGGCTACACCTTC
>TRBV2|-|TRBJ1-2|-
CASRPRDYISGYTF
TGTGCCAGCAGACCCCGGGACTATATCTCGGGCTACACCTTC
>TRBV6-1|-|TRBJ1-2|once
CASSEAGSYGYTF
TGTGCCAGCAGTGAAGCTGGCAGCTATGGCTACACCTTC
>TRBV5-1|-|TRBJ2-3|-
CASSLVQGITDTQYF
TGCGCCAGCAGCTTGGTACAGGGAATCACAGATACGCAGTATTTT
>TRBV5-6|TRBD1|TRBJ2-2|few
CASNLRTGGTGELFF
TGTGCCAGTAACCTTCGGACAGGGGGCACCGGGGAGCTGTTTTTT
>TRBV30|TRBD1|TRBJ2-1|-
CAWGTGNYNEQFF
TGTGCCTGGGGGACAGGGAACTACAATGAGCAGTTCTTC
>TRBV18|-|TRBJ2-1|-
CASSQSVYNEQFF
TGTGCCAGCTCCCAGAGCGTTTACAATGAGCAGTTCTTC
>TRBV4-2|-|TRBJ1-6|-
CASAEAWTATNSPLHF
TGTGCCAGCGCGGAGGCCTGGACAGCAACTAATTCACCCCTCCACTTT
>TRBV7-6|-|TRBJ1-4|-
CASSRRSGLSNEKLFF
TGTGCCAGCAGCAGAAGATCCGGACTTAGTAATGAAAAACTGTTTTTT
>TRBV24-1|TRBD1|TRBJ2-1|-
CATSDPRQGRNEQFF
TGTGCCACCAGTGACCCCCGACAGGGGCGGAATGAGCAGTTCTTC